This record concerns one T cell receptor beta chain sequence. Participants spanned ages about 18 to 100 years and resided in fewer than 30 US areas. Membership in each cohort depended on participant-reported clinical history. These data are taken from a study of blood T cell repertoires in COVID-19. Background on the study: PBMCs, B-cell-depleted T cells, or T cells provided the cDNA or gDNA that made up the material.

Repertoires were generated with immunoSEQ multiplex PCR, while TCRdb's copy carries only in-frame clones and drops some. The profile shows roughly 360,000 clones, 80% to 90% of them singletons. The V and J ends lost 6 bases and 9 bases, in that order; junction bases with no gene match: 9. The CDR3 runs to 13 residues. Germline values: CDR1 LGHDT, CDR2 YNNKEL (reference sequence). The source is a young man who had recovered from COVID-19. V gene TRBV3-1 (or the pseudogene TRBV3-2) combines with J gene TRBJ2-5; 8 nucleotides match TRBD1. Specimen: PBMCs or T cells enriched from blood (not recorded which). The CDR3 protein is CASSPGQGMAQYF. The DNA of the CDR3 is TGTGCCAGCAGTCCCGGACAGGGAATGGCCCAGTACTTC.